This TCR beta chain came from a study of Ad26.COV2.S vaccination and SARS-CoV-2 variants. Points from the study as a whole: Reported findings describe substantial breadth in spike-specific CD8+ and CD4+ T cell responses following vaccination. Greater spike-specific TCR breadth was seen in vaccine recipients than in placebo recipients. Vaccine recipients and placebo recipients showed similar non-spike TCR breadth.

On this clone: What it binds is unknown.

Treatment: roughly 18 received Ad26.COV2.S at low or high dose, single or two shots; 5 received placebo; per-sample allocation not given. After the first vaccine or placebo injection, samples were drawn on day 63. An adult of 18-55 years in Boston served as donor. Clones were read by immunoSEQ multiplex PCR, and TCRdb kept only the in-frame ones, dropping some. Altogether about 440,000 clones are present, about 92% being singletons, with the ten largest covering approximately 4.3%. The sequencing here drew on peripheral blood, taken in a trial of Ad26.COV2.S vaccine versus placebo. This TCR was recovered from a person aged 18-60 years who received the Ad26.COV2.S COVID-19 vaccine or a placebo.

CDR3 coding DNA: TGTGCCAGCAGCCCAAGGAAGATGTGGACCGGGGAGCTGTTTTTT. Protein product: CASSPRKMWTGELFF. The chain employs TRBV13 and TRBJ2-2; D ambiguous. This CDR3 has 15 amino acids. Germline V gene lookup returns CDR1 PRHDT and CDR2 FYEKMQ (reference sequence). V was cut by 5 bases and J by 5 bases, with 15 bases left in between.